The 14 T cell receptor beta chains given below trace back to one sample, sequenced in a study of vaccination and CD4 T cells after COVID-19. The antigens these receptors bind are not known. Cultured CD4+ T-cell DNA underwent Oncomine TCR Beta short-read sequencing. TCRdb recomputed calls from the PCR reads with MiXCR, one row per CDR3 protein. This sample has more than 9,000 distinct CDR3 sequences, with roughly 21% found just once. Treatment described: roughly 11-day PBMC culture with coronavirus spike peptide pools or control peptides (ViraFEST assay). Here the sequenced sample was CD4+ T cells from blood, cultured in vitro, taken before SARS-CoV-2 vaccination. The origin of the receptors is a human donor who received a COVID-19 vaccine.

This clonotype was recorded a few times. This sequence joins TRBV30 and TRBJ1-1; a weak D match, TRBD1 (6 bases). The CDR3 contains 11 residues. Germline V lookup: CDR1 GTSNPN, CDR2 SVGIG (reference sequence). V was trimmed by 4 bases and J by 11 bases, leaving 14 bases between them. CDR3: CAWNRLTGAFF. In DNA, the CDR3 is TGTGCCTGGAACAGGCTAACAGGGGCTTTCTTT.

This sequence joins TRBV12-3 or TRBV12-4 and TRBJ2-1; tentative D call: TRBD2 (5 bases). Trimming pared 3 bases from V and 4 bases from J, leaving 10 bases between. CDR3 length equals 14 residues. The CDR3: CASSLASGYNEQFF. The CDR3 DNA follows: TGTGCCAGCAGTTTGGCAAGCGGATACAATGAGCAGTTCTTC.

This clonotype occurred a few times. The chain couples TRBV7-9 to TRBJ1-1; no clear D. This CDR3 spans 13 amino acids. The V gene's germline CDR1 is SEHNR and CDR2 FQNEAQ (reference sequence). The V gene lost 4 bases and the J gene lost 6 bases, with 12 bases spanning the gap. The DNA for the CDR3 is TGTGCCAGCAGCTCCAGCCCATATCCTGAAGCTTTCTTT. Residues: CASSSSPYPEAFF.

This sequence joins TRBV24-1 and TRBJ2-7; D is unresolved. V dropped 7 bases and J dropped 1 base, with 4 bases sitting between them. Germline CDR1 KGHDR, CDR2 SFDVKD. CDR3 size: 11 residues. The CDR3 coding sequence is TGTGCCACCAGCCAGTCCTACGAGCAGTACTTC. Its protein is CATSQSYEQYF.

The rearrangement uses TRBV5-5 and TRBJ1-3, with D maybe TRBD1 (5 bases). The germline V and J ends were trimmed by 0 bases and 4 bases, with 14 bases remaining between them. This CDR3 comprises 16 residues. Germline values: CDR1 SGHKS, CDR2 YYEKEE (reference sequence). In DNA form, the CDR3 reads TGTGCCAGCAGCTTGGCTGTCAGGGTTTCAGGAAACACCATATATTTT. Protein sequence: CASSLAVRVSGNTIYF.

This clonotype was picked up a small number of times. J is TRBJ1-2 and V is TRBV15, with D unresolved. Germline CDR1 reads LNHNV; CDR2 reads YYDKDF (reference sequence). The CDR3 has 13 residues. Trimming shortened V by 0 bases and J by 5 bases, and 7 bases separated the two germline ends. CDR3 sequence (DNA): TGTGCCACCAGCAGAGATTTCGCGTATGGCTACACCTTC. It is translated as CATSRDFAYGYTF.

This clonotype was observed a few times. The chain links TRBV18 to TRBJ1-2, with D possibly being TRBD1 (6 bases). This CDR3 is built from 15 residues. CDR1 is KGHSH and CDR2 is LQKENI in the germline V gene. The V and J ends lost 3 bases and 2 bases respectively, with 13 bases between them. CDR3 nucleotides: TGTGCCAGCTCACCCCAGGGGACCGACAACTATGGCTACACCTTC. Its protein is CASSPQGTDNYGYTF.

The chain joins TRBV29-1 to TRBJ1-2; D is undetermined. Deletions cut 0 bases from V and 3 bases from J, with 8 bases between. CDR1 is SQVTM, CDR2 ANQGSEA, per germline. CDR3 size: 13 residues. CDR3 sequence: CSVEEPYYYGYTF. The CDR3, as DNA: TGCAGCGTTGAAGAGCCTTATTACTATGGCTACACCTTC.

The chain has TRBV6-1 and TRBJ2-7; the D is unclear. Looked up from germline, CDR1 is MNHNS and CDR2 is SASEGT. Trimming removed 6 bases at V and 2 bases at J, with 17 bases between. The CDR3 has 15 amino acids. The CDR3 protein is CASRVNPAGAYEQYF. The CDR3 bases are TGTGCCAGCAGAGTGAATCCGGCTGGGGCCTACGAGCAGTACTTC.

The gene calls are TRBV7-9 and TRBJ2-3; 10 nucleotides agree with TRBD2. J was trimmed by 0 bases and V by 5 bases; bases with no gene match: 11. The germline V gene encodes CDR1 SEHNR and CDR2 FQNEAQ (reference sequence). CDR3 size: 18 residues. The CDR3 here is CASSTRAGGVTSTDTQYF. DNA for the CDR3: TGTGCCAGCAGCACCCGAGCGGGGGGGGTTACTAGCACAGATACGCAGTATTTT.

This clonotype turned up a few times. The chain recombines TRBV7-9 with TRBJ2-5; the match to TRBD1 covers 8 bases. Germline-derived CDR1 and CDR2 are SEHNR and FQNEAQ (reference sequence). Trimming at V came to 1 base and at J to 8 bases, leaving 6 bases not matched to a gene. CDR3 length: 14 residues. The CDR3 DNA follows: TGTGCCAGCAGCTTAGAGGGTCAGGGGGCTACCCAGTACTTC. This codes for CASSLEGQGATQYF.

The chain couples TRBV7-9 to TRBJ2-5; no reliable D call. The CDR3 is made up of 15 amino acids. Trimming shortened V by 1 base and J by 0 bases, and 9 bases separated the two germline ends. The germline V gene has CDR1 SEHNR and CDR2 FQNEAQ (reference sequence). The DNA for the CDR3 is TGTGCCAGCAGCTTAGTAATGTGGTACCAAGAGACCCAGTACTTC. Its protein product is CASSLVMWYQETQYF.

The chain uses TRBV7-6 and TRBJ2-3; TRBD2 is a possible D gene (6 bases). The germline CDR1 and CDR2 sequences are SGHVS and FNYEAQ. CDR3 length equals 16 residues. Trimming took off 4 bases at V and 0 bases at J, with 14 bases between the two ends. The DNA for the CDR3 is TGTGCCAGCAGCTCCCTAGACGGGACTAGCACAGATACGCAGTATTTT. Its protein product is CASSSLDGTSTDTQYF.

This clonotype was observed a few times. The chain employs TRBV14 and TRBJ2-7; 7 nucleotides match TRBD1. The CDR3 loop spans 17 amino acids. Germline trimming cut 6 bases from V and 3 bases from J; bases unmatched to any gene: 17. The germline gives CDR1 SGHDN, CDR2 FVKESK. CDR3 DNA sequence: TGTGCCAGCAGTACCCGCCGCCTGACAGGGTTGAACTACGAGCAGTACTTC. Protein sequence: CASSTRRLTGLNYEQYF.